This TCR beta chain was identified in a study of human T cells and chemical hapten exposure. Looking at the study overall: Small volume differences among pooled libraries mainly caused per-sample TCR yield variation.

This clonotype was detected many times. Its antigen is unknown. Separate cDNA molecules received unique molecular identifiers, which the library attached to them. TCRdb used MiXCR to reprocess the RACE reads, holding one entry per CDR3 protein. The sample holds roughly 46,000 distinct CDR3 sequences, about 4.1% seen once. The time point was: healthy volunteer bleed at 2 weeks. Before extraction, the whole blood was not fractionated, and total RNA was taken from it. Study-level findings and limits: The number of TCRs above 1 in 1000 frequency did not change after DPC sensitization.

There are 12 residues in the CDR3. The germline V gene encodes CDR1 MNHEY and CDR2 SVGAGI. Trimming cost V 8 bases and J 13 bases, with 15 bases left between them. The V call is TRBV6-5, the J call TRBJ1-6, with a possible D match to TRBD1 (5 bases). Source material: whole blood. The receptor was isolated from a human donor in good health. Some clones in this sample may be carry-over from other donors' samples. CDR3 protein: CASSVPRGPLHF. The CDR3 DNA reads TGTGCCAGCTCCGTCCCACGGGGGCCCCTCCACTTT.